This T cell receptor beta chain emerged from a study of OX40 agonist ivuxolimab in advanced cancers. With respect to the entire study: The costimulatory receptor OX40 (CD134) was targeted by ivuxolimab, a fully human IgG2 agonistic monoclonal antibody. Patients were allowed to have had prior anti-PD-1, anti-PD-L1 or anti-CTLA-4 therapy, and 40% of the dose-escalation patients had been treated with checkpoint inhibitors. Among the approximately 50 dose-escalation patients, roughly 20 had hepatocellular carcinoma, approximately 15 melanoma, 9 renal cell carcinoma and 9 head and neck cancer. Intravenous ivuxolimab was administered to patients every 2 weeks at six dose levels: 0.01, 0.1, 0.3, 1.5, 3 and 10 mg/kg. The paper describes the monotherapy dose-escalation part (N = 52 patients) of the phase I trial of ivuxolimab. The dose-escalation cohort was 82.7% male with a mean age of approximately 60 years, ranging from 23 to 79. Three dose-escalation patients achieved partial responses, one with hepatocellular carcinoma and two with cutaneous melanoma. Peripheral TCRbeta sequencing aimed to test whether ivuxolimab altered TCR sequence diversity and caused clonal T-cell expansion. Overall study outcomes, separate from this receptor: In the 0.1-3.0 mg/kg groups, partial responders had among the lowest normalized peripheral clonal expansion, particularly in CD8+ T cells. On average, CD8+ T cells showed more expanded clones than CD4+ T cells after ivuxolimab. Low levels of normalized T-cell clonal expansion were also seen in some nonresponding patients. Antigen specificity was not determined for the clonally expanded peripheral T cells. At doses of 0.1 to 3.0 mg/kg, clonal expansion of both CD4+ and CD8+ T cells in blood was seen between baseline and week 6.

Comments on this clone: The clone's antigen remains unknown. The sample holds no much larger clone one base away, and base qualities are not on file.

To sequence the TCRbeta CDR3 region, genomic DNA was isolated from the sorted cells. The immunoSEQ Assay was used for sequencing of TCRbeta CDR3 regions. This immuneACCESS table, as held by TCRdb, lists in-frame sequences with V and J called but not all clones. Of the missing ones, under half trace to an unresolved V gene in checked studies; the others have no known cause. The sample records around 61,000 clones, roughly 80% of which are singletons. More than 2% of the sample lies in the top ten. The trim is 2 bases for V and 3 bases for J, with a gap of 7 bases between the germline ends. CDR1 and CDR2 (MNHEY, SVGAGI) derive from the germline V gene. From its cysteine to its phenylalanine, the CDR3 spans 13 amino acids. Only the CDR3 part of the read is kept: 39 bases, read in frame from the first base. The trial excluded patients who had a history of autoimmune disease or were on systemic immunosuppression. Peripheral blood for TCR sequencing was drawn from every dose cohort at baseline, at cycle 4 day 1 and at cycle 7 day 1. The samples were taken from a phase I, first-in-human, multicenter, open-label dose-escalation trial of ivuxolimab. The trial enrolled adults with locally advanced or metastatic head and neck squamous cell, hepatocellular, melanoma or renal cell carcinoma. Before TCR sequencing, CD4+ T cells and CD8+ T cells from peripheral blood were sorted into separate populations.

This specimen consisted of CD4+ or CD8+ T cells sorted from blood, obtained in a trial of the OX40 agonist ivuxolimab. This sequence originates from an adult with an advanced solid tumor such as melanoma, head and neck, liver or kidney cancer. The sequence links TRBV6-5 to TRBJ1-1, with no confidently assigned D gene. The nucleotide sequence is given as TGTGCCAGCAGTTACAGTACGGACACTGAAGCTTTCTTT. Its protein product is CASSYSTDTEAFF.